Presented here are 13 T cell receptor beta chains from one specimen sequenced in a study of cytomegalovirus exposure and HLA in healthy donors. The data were produced by immunoSEQ multiplex PCR, yet TCRdb's version contains in-frame clones alone and is incomplete. The sample shows about 100,000 clones, nearly 97% of them seen only once. The material sequenced was PBMCs. The receptors derive from a woman younger than 35 in good health and CMV-seronegative.

The chain employs TRBV28 and TRBJ1-1; a weak D match, TRBD1 (6 bases). Germline loops: CDR1 MDHEN, CDR2 SYDVKM. V lost 5 bases to trimming and J lost 0 bases, with 16 bases between them. The CDR3 totals 16 residues. CDR3 residues: CASSPNRVLMNTEAFF. Written as DNA, the CDR3 is TGTGCCAGCAGTCCAAACAGGGTCCTAATGAACACTGAAGCTTTCTTT.

The chain couples TRBV5-4 to TRBJ2-7; weak D call: TRBD1 (6 bases). The CDR3 sequence is 13 residues long. Per the germline V gene, CDR1 is SGHNT and CDR2 is YYREEE (reference sequence). V lost 4 bases to trimming and J lost 3 bases, with 11 bases between them. Here the CDR3 DNA reads TGTGCCAGCAGCCTGCCACAGGGCTACGAGCAGTACTTC. Translated, it gives CASSLPQGYEQYF.

The CDR3 DNA sequence: TGTGCCAGCAGTCCCCAGACAGGGGAACCTGGGGCCAACGTCCTGACTTTC. Protein sequence: CASSPQTGEPGANVLTF. The J gene is TRBJ2-6, the V gene TRBV27; TRBD1 aligns across 8 bases. CDR3 length: 17 residues. CDR1 and CDR2 from the germline V gene are MNHEY and SMNVEV (reference sequence). V was pared by 5 bases and J by 2 bases, with 8 bases of the junction left unmatched.

The genes are TRBV6-6 and TRBJ1-2, with D tentatively TRBD1 (5 bases). The germline gives CDR1 MNHNY, CDR2 SVGAGI (reference sequence). CDR3 length equals 12 residues. Trimming removed 5 bases at V and 14 bases at J, with 18 bases between. Written as DNA, the CDR3 is TGTGCCAGCAGTGCCGGGGGGGAACGAGGGACCTTC. This gives the protein CASSAGGERGTF.

The CDR3 bases are TGTGCCAGCAGCAGAAGACAGGGGAAAAAAAATGAGCAGTTCTTC. This sequence encodes CASSRRQGKKNEQFF. This sequence joins TRBV2 and TRBJ2-1, with 8 bases aligning to TRBD1. There are 15 residues in the CDR3. The germline V gene encodes CDR1 SNHLY and CDR2 FYNNEI. With 6 bases clipped from V and 7 bases from J, the junction kept 11 bases outside the gene matches.

The genes are TRBV7-2 and TRBJ2-7, with 7 bases identical to TRBD2. CDR3 length equals 14 residues. The trim removed 4 bases at V and 3 bases at J, leaving 6 bases unmatched. Germline CDR1 SGHTA, CDR2 FQGNSA. The CDR3 nucleotides read TGTGCCAGCAGCTCTCGGGCGGGGGACTACGAGCAGTACTTC. It yields the protein CASSSRAGDYEQYF. The complete variable domain, with remaining parts taken from reference TRBV7-2 and TRBJ2-7, reads GAGVSQSPSNKVTEKGKDVELRCDPISGHTALYWYRQSLGQGLEFLIYFQGNSAPDKSGLPSDRFSAERTGGSVSTLTIQRTQQEDSAVYLCASSSRAGDYEQYFGPGTRLTVT.

The chain employs TRBV12-5 and TRBJ1-5, with 7 positions matching TRBD1. The CDR3 contains 14 residues. Per germline, CDR1 LGHNT and CDR2 FRNRAP. After removal of 7 bases from V and 2 bases from J, the junction contained 5 bases not matched to a gene. The CDR3 is CASAPGTGNQPQHF. For the CDR3, the DNA is TGTGCTAGTGCCCCAGGGACAGGCAATCAGCCCCAGCATTTT.

A remark on this clone: Relative to the germline gene, one junction end is altered; a read error may explain this. The rearrangement joins TRBV28 to TRBJ1-2, with TRBD1 matching 8 bases. Germline V gene lookup returns CDR1 MDHEN and CDR2 SYDVKM. The CDR3 sequence is 20 residues long. CDR3 nucleotide sequence: TGTGCCAGCAGTTCATTATCTAGGACAGGGCATAGGGGAGACCCTAGAAGTATCGCCTTC. Amino acids: CASSSLSRTGHRGDPRSIAF.

This clone was seen only a few times. The V call is TRBV6-1, the J call TRBJ1-2; a weak D match, TRBD1 (5 bases). Looked up from germline, CDR1 is MNHNS and CDR2 is SASEGT. With 4 bases removed from V and 0 bases from J, the gap between germline ends came to 12 bases. The CDR3 has 15 amino acids. The CDR3 loop reads CASSAGGLANYGYTF. The CDR3 DNA reads TGTGCCAGCAGTGCCGGGGGACTTGCTAACTATGGCTACACCTTC.

CDR3 protein: CASSYSMNSGNEKLFF. The CDR3 bases are TGTGCCAGCAGTTACTCGATGAACAGTGGGAATGAAAAACTGTTTTTT. The chain employs TRBV6-5 and TRBJ1-4, with D uncertain. CDR3 length equals 16 residues. The V end lost 0 bases, the J end lost 5 bases, and 13 bases lay between the germline ends. Germline CDR1 and CDR2: MNHEY and SVGAGI.

CDR3 loop: CASSLRGTSGAEAQYF. The CDR3 coding sequence is TGTGCCAGCAGCCTCAGGGGGACTAGCGGTGCGGAGGCGCAGTATTTT. V usage is TRBV5-6 and J usage is TRBJ2-3; 11 bases map to TRBD2. J gave up 10 bases and V 4 bases, and 14 bases lay outside the gene matches. Germline V gene lookup returns CDR1 SGHDT and CDR2 YYEEEE. The CDR3 runs 16 residues.

The chain uses TRBV11-1 and TRBJ2-7; TRBD1 aligns across 8 bases. Per germline, CDR1 SGHAT and CDR2 FQDESV (reference sequence). The length of the CDR3 is 16 residues. Germline trimming cut 0 bases from V and 4 bases from J; bases unmatched to any gene: 8. As DNA, the CDR3 is TGTGCCAGCAGCTTAGCCGGGACAGGCTGGGAATACGAGCAGTACTTC. Translated, it gives CASSLAGTGWEYEQYF.

The CDR3 DNA sequence: TGCGCCAGCAGCTTGGCCAATACCGACAGGTCCGAGAGGTCTACACGTGAAAAACTGTTTTTT. Translated: CASSLANTDRSERSTREKLFF. V is TRBV5-1 and J is TRBJ1-4, with a tentative D call TRBD1 (6 bases). V was clipped by 0 bases and J by 7 bases, with 31 bases between them. This CDR3 spans 21 amino acids. Germline V lookup: CDR1 SGHRS, CDR2 YFSETQ.